This T cell receptor beta chain came from a study of PD-1 blockade in classical Hodgkin lymphoma. Specified time point: cycle 4 day 1 (C4D1), after around six weeks of nivolumab. All the patients suffered relapse after autologous stem cell transplantation, and brentuximab vedotin exposure differed. CD4+ T cells were purified from thawed PBMCs by magnetic negative selection. This CDR3 has 13 residues. Trimming left V 2 bases short and J 8 bases short, with 12 bases between. Per the germline V gene, CDR1 is SEHNR and CDR2 is FQNEAQ (reference sequence). The repertoire was sequenced with immunoSEQ multiplex PCR; TCRdb's copy has only in-frame clones and lacks some. There are roughly 30,000 clones in the sample; 70% to 90% occur only once, and around 0.6% lies in the top ten.

The input for sequencing was CD4+ T cells from blood, taken before the fourth cycle of nivolumab. The sequence came from a human donor with classical Hodgkin lymphoma. The chain recombines TRBV7-9 with TRBJ1-2, with D hard to call. This CDR3 is CASSLQVEGGYTF. The CDR3 DNA reads as TGTGCCAGCAGCTTACAGGTGGAGGGAGGCTACACCTTC.